Below are 7 T cell receptor beta chains sequenced from a single sample in a study of shared clonotypes between healthy human individuals. Profiling relied on immunoSEQ multiplex PCR, and the TCRdb table lists in-frame clones only, not all of them. The sample has about 600,000 clones; about 97% are singletons. Sequencing used naive CD4+ T cells sorted from blood. Documented subset: CD45RA+ positively selected. The receptor set was obtained from a woman in her 30s in good health.

The V and J genes are TRBV5-4 and TRBJ1-2; perhaps TRBD1 as D (5 bases). This CDR3 contains 14 residues. V shed 5 bases and J shed 8 bases, with 19 bases lying between them. CDR1 and CDR2 from the germline V gene are SGHNT and YYREEE (reference sequence). CDR3 coding DNA: TGTGCCAGCAGACTGAACAGGAGTTTCTACGGCTACACCTTC. Amino acid sequence: CASRLNRSFYGYTF.

The chain is built from TRBV28 and TRBJ2-3; D unresolved. Trimming shortened V by 5 bases and J by 5 bases, and 11 bases separated the two germline ends. This CDR3 has 13 amino acids. CDR1 is MDHEN and CDR2 is SYDVKM in the germline V gene. CDR3 sequence (DNA): TGTGCCAGCAGTCACTCCCCCGTAGATACGCAGTATTTT. Residues: CASSHSPVDTQYF.

The chain has TRBV21-1 and TRBJ2-2; TRBD1, as called in the table, went unchecked against the DNA. TRBV21-1 represents a pseudogene. The CDR3 covers 16 residues. CDR3 nucleotides: TGTGCCAATCACCGGGCCGAGGCCTTGGGGCCCGGGGAGCTGTTTTTT. Amino acid sequence: CANHRAEALGPGELFF.

The rearrangement joins TRBV5-1 to TRBJ2-1; unclear D gene. Germline V gives CDR1 SGHRS, CDR2 YFSETQ. The CDR3 totals 14 residues. V lost 2 bases, J lost 2 bases, and 8 bases lay in between. Here the CDR3 DNA reads TGCGCCAGCAGCTTTGGACGGACCTACAATGAGCAGTTCTTC. As protein: CASSFGRTYNEQFF.

The chain has TRBV19 and TRBJ1-2, with 7 bases fitting TRBD1. V lost 4 bases to trimming and J lost 8 bases; unmatched junction nucleotides: 10. Germline CDR1 LNHDA, CDR2 SQIVND (reference sequence). CDR3 length: 14 residues. The CDR3, as DNA: TGTGCCAGTAGTAGCGAGACAGGGAGAGGAGGCTACACCTTC. This encodes CASSSETGRGGYTF.

The chain uses TRBV27 and TRBJ2-1; 8 bases agree with TRBD2. Per germline, CDR1 MNHEY and CDR2 SMNVEV (reference sequence). Trimming removed 6 bases from V and 8 bases from J; junction bases left unmatched: 9. The CDR3 consists of 14 residues. The CDR3 nucleotides are TGTGCCAGCAGGAGAGCGGGAGAGGTCCATGAGCAGTTCTTC. Residues: CASRRAGEVHEQFF.

This clone was seen a single time. V usage is TRBV4-1 and J usage is TRBJ2-7; D might be TRBD2 (5 bases). From germline, CDR1 is MGHRA and CDR2 YSYEKL. Trimming took off 2 bases at V and 2 bases at J, with 13 bases between the two ends. The CDR3 length is 15 residues. This CDR3 is CASSQPPAGTYEQYF. For the CDR3, the DNA is TGCGCCAGCAGCCAACCCCCTGCGGGCACCTACGAGCAGTACTTC.